This TCR beta chain appears in the sequencing data of a study of blood T cell repertoires in COVID-19. The wider study: Samples came from the United States, Italy and Spain, spanning acute and convalescent COVID-19.

V gave up 5 bases and J gave up 4 bases; unmatched junction bases: 8. The CDR3 extends over 15 amino acids. The germline V gene has CDR1 WNHNN and CDR2 SYGVQD (reference sequence). Clones were sequenced by immunoSEQ multiplex PCR, and TCRdb holds only the in-frame ones, with some missing. The sample lists 200,000 to 300,000 clones, about 87% occurring once. Sequenced: peripheral blood. This TCR was recovered from a middle-aged woman with acute or convalescent COVID-19. The V gene is TRBV10-1, the J gene TRBJ2-3; 8 nucleotides align to TRBD2. The CDR3 DNA reads TGCGCCAGCAGTCCGGCCCGGGGGGGCCCAGATACGCAGTATTTT. It is translated as CASSPARGGPDTQYF.